The 5 T cell receptor beta chains below were found in one sample sequenced in a study of blood T cell repertoires in COVID-19. The protocol was immunoSEQ multiplex PCR, while the TCRdb copy is restricted to in-frame clones and leaves out a portion. The table has 410,000 or so clones, about 89% seen once; the top ten hold roughly 1.6%. What was sequenced was peripheral blood. Receptor source: a woman in her thirties or forties with COVID-19, enrolled during active disease.

The chain has TRBV5-1 and TRBJ1-1; no definite D call. Germline values: CDR1 SGHRS, CDR2 YFSETQ. The V end lost 0 bases, the J end lost 5 bases, and 17 bases lay between the germline ends. CDR3 length: 16 residues. CDR3: CASSLEPRKSGTEAFF. The DNA of the CDR3 is TGCGCCAGCAGCTTGGAGCCGCGGAAATCGGGGACTGAAGCTTTCTTT.

J is TRBJ2-4 and V is TRBV5-1; 9 bases are shared with TRBD1. Germline V gene sequence: CDR1 SGHRS, CDR2 YFSETQ. V lost 4 bases and J lost 6; bases outside the gene matches: 5. The CDR3 length is 14 residues. The CDR3: CASSVQGAGNIQYF. CDR3 nucleotides: TGCGCCAGCAGCGTACAGGGGGCCGGAAACATTCAGTACTTC.

The V and J genes are TRBV6-5 and TRBJ1-6; possibly TRBD1 for D (6 bases). With 7 bases removed from V and 6 bases from J, the gap between germline ends came to 13 bases. The CDR3 length is 14 residues. Germline loops: CDR1 MNHEY, CDR2 SVGAGI. CDR3 DNA sequence: TGTGCCAGCAAACTCGGACAGAGTAATTCACCCCTCCACTTT. This encodes CASKLGQSNSPLHF.

The chain combines TRBV5-1 with TRBJ1-3; D uncertain. V was pared by 5 bases and J by 0 bases, with 12 bases between. The CDR3 loop spans 15 amino acids. Germline V gives CDR1 SGHRS, CDR2 YFSETQ. The chain's CDR3 is CASSLLLGSGNTIYF. The CDR3 DNA reads TGCGCCAGCAGTCTCCTGCTCGGCTCTGGAAACACCATATATTTT.

CDR3 sequence reads: CAVGGRSKETQYF. The CDR3 DNA reads TGTGCAGTCGGGGGGCGGTCCAAAGAGACCCAGTACTTC. The rearrangement joins TRBV6-6 to TRBJ2-5; weak D call: TRBD2 (7 bases). The germline CDR1 and CDR2 sequences are MNHNY and SVGAGI (reference sequence). This CDR3 has 13 residues.